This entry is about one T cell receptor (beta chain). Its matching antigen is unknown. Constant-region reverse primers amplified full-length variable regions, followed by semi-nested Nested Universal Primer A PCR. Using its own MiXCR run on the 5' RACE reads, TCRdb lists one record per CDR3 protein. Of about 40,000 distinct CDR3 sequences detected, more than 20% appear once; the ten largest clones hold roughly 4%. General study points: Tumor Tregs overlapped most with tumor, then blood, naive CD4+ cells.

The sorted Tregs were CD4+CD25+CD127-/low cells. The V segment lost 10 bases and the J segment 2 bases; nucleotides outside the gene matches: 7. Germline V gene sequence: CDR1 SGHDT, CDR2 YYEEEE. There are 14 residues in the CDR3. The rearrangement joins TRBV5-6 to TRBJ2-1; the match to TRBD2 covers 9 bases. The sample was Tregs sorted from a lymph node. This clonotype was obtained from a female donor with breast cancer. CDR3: CASSGTLAYNEQFF. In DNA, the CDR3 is TGTGCCTCTAGCGGGACACTAGCCTACAATGAGCAGTTCTTC.